The T cell receptor (beta chain) described here comes from a study of blood T cell repertoires in COVID-19. Study details: The samples span acute and convalescent COVID-19 from the United States, Italy and Spain. PBMCs, B-cell-depleted T cells, or T cells were the source of the cDNA or gDNA that made up the material.

TCRdb keeps only in-frame clones here, not all; method: immunoSEQ multiplex PCR. The sample holds 75,000 to 85,000 clones, about 88% seen once. Only one count was recorded for this clone. This TCR was sampled from a human donor in a cohort sampled during active COVID-19. Material for sequencing was peripheral blood.

CDR3 DNA sequence: TGCGCCAGCAGCCAAGATGGACGGGGGAGCTCCTACAATGAGCAGTTCTTC. Its translation is CASSQDGRGSSYNEQFF. The chain carries TRBV4-3 and TRBJ2-1; the D gene is possibly TRBD2 (6 bases). Germline V lookup: CDR1 LGHNA, CDR2 YSLEER. Trimming removed 0 bases at V and 0 bases at J, with 12 bases between. This CDR3 has 17 amino acids.